This T cell receptor beta chain was identified during a study of beta chain features in type 1 diabetes (dated by TCRdb to the late 2010s). Broadly, across the study: No differences in mean age, gender distribution, total cell number or subset yield were found between patients and healthy donors. A total of roughly 99,000,000 sorted cells were examined across all samples, and the number of cells per subset was strongly correlated with RNA yield. The study compared TCRB repertoires of sorted circulating CD4+ T cell subsets between recently diagnosed type 1 diabetes patients and matched healthy donors. Whereas all 28 donors provided naive and central memory subsets, regulatory and stem cell-like memory subsets were isolated from just 8 patients and roughly 8 healthy donors.

Results the study describes overall, beyond this receptor: Naive, central memory and regulatory TCRB repertoires appeared more similar among patients than among healthy donors. HLA sub-analyses involved small numbers of individuals, so any influence of HLA type on TCRB rearrangement remained unresolved. In all four CD4+ subsets, TCRB CDR3 length was moderately but significantly shorter in type 1 diabetes patients. PCR may preferentially amplify shorter templates, but because patient and control samples were amplified and corrected together, any resulting skew would affect both groups equally. Sequencing cDNA rather than genomic DNA could over-represent highly expressing activated cells, although activation and CD3 levels did not differ between groups. Fewer insertions and more nucleotide deletions at VDJ recombination sites were observed in patients with type 1 diabetes, implying thymic rearrangement abnormalities.

All of the isolated RNA was reverse transcribed with the High Capacity cDNA Reverse Transcription Kit, so expressed TCRB transcripts were sequenced. Deep immunoSEQ sequencing was performed on naive, central memory and regulatory T cell samples, with an average of roughly 3.5 million total reads per sample. After sorted cells were lysed in RLT buffer, RNA was extracted with DNase-treated RNeasy Micro or Mini kits, with the choice depending on cell number. Each cell subset was processed separately to prevent cross-contamination, with patient and healthy donor samples processed together. The immunoSEQ multiplex PCR was used to amplify TCRB sequences from cDNA, yielding 87-bp fragments that span the CDR3 region. Sequencing of the amplicons was performed on the Illumina HiSeq platform. The original methods were these. Synthetic template baselines were used to correct PCR bias computationally, reads within Hamming distance 2 were collapsed, and singletons that could not be merged were discarded. By aligning reads against IMGT, V, D and J genes, CDR3 length, and insertions or deletions at six rearrangement sites were assigned. Within each subset, clonotype counts were normalized to sorted cell number, after which true diversity and Gini coefficients were computed with the tcR R package. The overlap coefficient, calculated on TCRB nucleotide sequences, was used to measure repertoire sharing. Out-of-frame TCRB sequences from naive cells were analyzed as a proxy for the pre-selection repertoire. In TCRdb, the immuneACCESS table is reduced to in-frame sequences with V and J assigned. These tables do not hold every clone; where another copy was compared, an unresolved V gene accounts for under half, and the others remain unexplained. The DNA was the basis for D and trimming; V, J and clone size are from that table. Within this sample are 310,000 or so clones, with approximately 15% of them counted one time only. In total, the top ten clones hold 0.015% to 0.019% of the sample.

About this clone: The antigen it recognizes is unknown. Per-base qualities were not stored, and no clone one base away is much larger.

The germline V gene sets CDR1 to MDHEN and CDR2 to SYDVKM. The CDR3 sequence holds 12 residues, the cysteine and phenylalanine included. Just the 36-base CDR3 DNA is kept, in frame starting at base 1. V ends up 6 bases short and J 11 bases short, with an unmatched junction base count of 8. Each donor gave one peripheral blood draw, roughly 120 mL on average, collected into heparinised tubes. A BD FACSAria II was used to sort naive, central memory, regulatory and stem cell-like memory CD4+ T cells with a panel that included CD45RO, CCR7, CD25, CD127, CD95 and CD27. Purity was above 98% for every sorted population. PBMCs were isolated immediately by Lymphoprep density gradient centrifugation and stained directly without culture. Samples were stained and sorted in pairs, with one healthy donor and one patient per experiment, so that batch effects were minimized.

The rearranged segments are TRBV28 and TRBJ2-3, with 7 central nucleotides matching TRBD2. The receptor was isolated from a young man with type 1 diabetes. Sequencing input: naive CD4+ T cells from blood. Interpreted using the paper, the cell subset or site label stands for: true naive CD4+ T cells. This receptor carries the CDR3 CASSRPTGGQYF. The DNA sequence follows: TGTGCCAGCAGCCGACCCACGGGGGGGCAGTATTTT.